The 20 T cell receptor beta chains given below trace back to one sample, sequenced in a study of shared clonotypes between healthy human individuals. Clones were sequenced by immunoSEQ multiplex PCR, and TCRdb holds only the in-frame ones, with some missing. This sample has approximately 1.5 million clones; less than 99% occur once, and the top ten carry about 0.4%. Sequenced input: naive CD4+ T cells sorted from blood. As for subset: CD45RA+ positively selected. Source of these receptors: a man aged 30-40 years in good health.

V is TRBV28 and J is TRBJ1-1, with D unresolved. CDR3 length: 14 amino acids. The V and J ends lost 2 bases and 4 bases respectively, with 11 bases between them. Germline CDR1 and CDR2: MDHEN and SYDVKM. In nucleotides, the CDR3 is TGTGCCAGCAGTTTAGTGCGGGTAGCCACTGAAGCTTTCTTT. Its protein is CASSLVRVATEAFF.

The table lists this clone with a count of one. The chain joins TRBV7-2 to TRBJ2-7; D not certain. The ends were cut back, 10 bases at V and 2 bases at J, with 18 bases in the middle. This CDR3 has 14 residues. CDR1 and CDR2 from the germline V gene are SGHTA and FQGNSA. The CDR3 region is CATARNLGTYEQYF. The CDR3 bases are TGTGCCACAGCGAGGAATCTCGGAACCTACGAGCAGTACTTC.

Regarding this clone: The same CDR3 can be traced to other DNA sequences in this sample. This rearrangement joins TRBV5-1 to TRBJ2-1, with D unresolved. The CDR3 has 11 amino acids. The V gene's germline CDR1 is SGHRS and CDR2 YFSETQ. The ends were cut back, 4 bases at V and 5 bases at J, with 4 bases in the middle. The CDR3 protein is CASSLNNEQFF. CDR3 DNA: TGCGCCAGCAGCCTGAACAATGAGCAGTTCTTC.

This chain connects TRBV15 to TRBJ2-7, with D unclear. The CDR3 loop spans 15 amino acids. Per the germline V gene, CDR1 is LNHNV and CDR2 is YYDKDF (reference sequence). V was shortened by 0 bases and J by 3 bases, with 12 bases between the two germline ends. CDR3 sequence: CATSRDFDTSYEQYF. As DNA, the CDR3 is TGTGCCACCAGCAGAGATTTCGACACCAGCTACGAGCAGTACTTC.

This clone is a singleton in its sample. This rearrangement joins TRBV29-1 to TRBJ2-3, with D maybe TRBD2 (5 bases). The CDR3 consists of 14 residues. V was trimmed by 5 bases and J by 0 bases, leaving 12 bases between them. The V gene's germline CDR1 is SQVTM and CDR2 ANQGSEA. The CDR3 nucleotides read TGCAGCGTTTTCGGACTTAGGAGCACAGATACGCAGTATTTT. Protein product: CSVFGLRSTDTQYF.

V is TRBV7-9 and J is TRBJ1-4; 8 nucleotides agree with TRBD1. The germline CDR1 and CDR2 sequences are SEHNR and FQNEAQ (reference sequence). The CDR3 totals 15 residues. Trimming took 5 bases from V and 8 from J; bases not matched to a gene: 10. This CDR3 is CASSPHDRGNEKLFF. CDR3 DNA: TGTGCCAGCAGCCCTCACGACAGGGGTAACGAAAAACTGTTTTTT. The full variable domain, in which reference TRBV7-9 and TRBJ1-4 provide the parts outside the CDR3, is DTGVSQNPRHKITKRGQNVTFRCDPISEHNRLYWYRQTLGQGPEFLTYFQNEAQLEKSRLLSDRFSAERPKGSFSTLEIQRTEQGDSAMYLCASSPHDRGNEKLFFGSGTQLSVL.

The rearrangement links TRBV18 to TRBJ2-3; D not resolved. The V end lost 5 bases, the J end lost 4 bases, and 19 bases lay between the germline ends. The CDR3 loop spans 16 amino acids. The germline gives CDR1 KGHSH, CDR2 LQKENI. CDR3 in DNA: TGTGCCAGCTCATTAAACCGGGCCCAAAGCCCAGATACGCAGTATTTT. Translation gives CASSLNRAQSPDTQYF.

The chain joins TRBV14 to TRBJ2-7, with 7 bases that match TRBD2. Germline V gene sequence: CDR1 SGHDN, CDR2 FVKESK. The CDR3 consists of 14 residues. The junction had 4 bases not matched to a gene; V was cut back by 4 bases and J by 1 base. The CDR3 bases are TGTGCCAGCAGCCGAAGCGGGGTATCCTACGAGCAGTACTTC. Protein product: CASSRSGVSYEQYF.

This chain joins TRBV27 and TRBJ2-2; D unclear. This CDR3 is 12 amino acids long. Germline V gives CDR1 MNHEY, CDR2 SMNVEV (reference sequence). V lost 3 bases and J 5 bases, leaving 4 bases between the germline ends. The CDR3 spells CASSLRTGELFF. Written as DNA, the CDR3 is TGTGCCAGCAGTTTGCGGACCGGGGAGCTGTTTTTT.

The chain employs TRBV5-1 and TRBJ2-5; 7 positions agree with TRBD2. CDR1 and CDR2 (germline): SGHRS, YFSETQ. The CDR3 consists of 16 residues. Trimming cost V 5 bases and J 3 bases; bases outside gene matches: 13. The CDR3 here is CASSYVITGTKETQYF. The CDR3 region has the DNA TGCGCCAGCAGTTACGTAATCACCGGGACTAAAGAGACCCAGTACTTC.

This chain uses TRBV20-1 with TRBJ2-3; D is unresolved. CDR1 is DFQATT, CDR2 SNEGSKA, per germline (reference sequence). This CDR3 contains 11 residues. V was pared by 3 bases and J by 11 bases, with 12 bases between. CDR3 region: CSARFRAEQYF. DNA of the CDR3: TGCAGTGCTAGGTTTCGGGCTGAGCAGTATTTT.

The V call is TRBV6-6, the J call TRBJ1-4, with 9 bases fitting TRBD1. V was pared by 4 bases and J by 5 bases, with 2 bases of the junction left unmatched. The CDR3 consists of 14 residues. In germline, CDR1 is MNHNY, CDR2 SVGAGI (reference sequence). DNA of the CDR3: TGTGCCAGCAGTTCGACAGGGGGAAATGAAAAACTGTTTTTT. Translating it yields CASSSTGGNEKLFF.

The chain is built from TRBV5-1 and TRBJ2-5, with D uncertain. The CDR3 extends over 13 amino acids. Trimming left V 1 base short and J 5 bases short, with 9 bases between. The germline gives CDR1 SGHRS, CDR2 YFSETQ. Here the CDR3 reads CASSLMAPETQYF. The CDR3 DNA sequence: TGCGCCAGCAGCTTGATGGCTCCCGAGACCCAGTACTTC.

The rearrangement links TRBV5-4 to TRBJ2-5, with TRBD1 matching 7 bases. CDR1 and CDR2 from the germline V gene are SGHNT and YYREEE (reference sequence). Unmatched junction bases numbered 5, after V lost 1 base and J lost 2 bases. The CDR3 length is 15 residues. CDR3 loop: CASSLPTGEQETQYF. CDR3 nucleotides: TGTGCCAGCAGCTTGCCTACAGGGGAACAAGAGACCCAGTACTTC.

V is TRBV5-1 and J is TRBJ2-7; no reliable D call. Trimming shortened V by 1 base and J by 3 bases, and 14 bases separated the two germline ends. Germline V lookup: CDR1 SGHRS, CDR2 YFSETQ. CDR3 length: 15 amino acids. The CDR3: CASSLRAASYYEQYF. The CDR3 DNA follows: TGCGCCAGCAGCTTGCGCGCGGCCTCCTACTACGAGCAGTACTTC.

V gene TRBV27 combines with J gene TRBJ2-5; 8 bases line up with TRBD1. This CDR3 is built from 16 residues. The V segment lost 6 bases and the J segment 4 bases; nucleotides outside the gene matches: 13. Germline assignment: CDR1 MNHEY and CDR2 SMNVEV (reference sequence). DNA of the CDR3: TGTGCCAGCAGGGATTTCCGGGACAGGTCAACAGAGACCCAGTACTTC. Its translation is CASRDFRDRSTETQYF.

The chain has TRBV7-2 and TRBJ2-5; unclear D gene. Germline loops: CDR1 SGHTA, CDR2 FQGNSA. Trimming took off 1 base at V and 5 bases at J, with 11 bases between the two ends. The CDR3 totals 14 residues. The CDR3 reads CASSLGSPGETQYF. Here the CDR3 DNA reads TGTGCCAGCAGCTTAGGTAGCCCCGGGGAGACCCAGTACTTC.

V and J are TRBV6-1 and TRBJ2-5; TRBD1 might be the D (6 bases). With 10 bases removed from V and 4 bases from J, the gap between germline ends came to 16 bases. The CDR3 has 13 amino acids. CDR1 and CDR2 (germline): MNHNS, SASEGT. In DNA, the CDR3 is TGTGCCAACAGGGTTAATGGGTTAGAGACCCAGTACTTC. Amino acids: CANRVNGLETQYF.

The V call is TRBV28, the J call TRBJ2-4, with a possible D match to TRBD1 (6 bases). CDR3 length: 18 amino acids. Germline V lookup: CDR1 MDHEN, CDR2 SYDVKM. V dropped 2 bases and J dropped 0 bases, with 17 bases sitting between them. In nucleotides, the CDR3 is TGTGCCAGCAGTTTAGGACAGCATGGGCTACTAGCCAAAAACATTCAGTACTTC. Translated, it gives CASSLGQHGLLAKNIQYF.

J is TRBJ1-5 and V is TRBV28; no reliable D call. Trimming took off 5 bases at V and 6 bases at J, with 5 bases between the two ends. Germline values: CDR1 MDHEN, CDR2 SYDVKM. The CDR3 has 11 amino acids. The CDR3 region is CASSHGQPQHF. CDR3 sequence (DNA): TGTGCCAGCAGTCACGGTCAGCCCCAGCATTTT.